Listed below are T cell receptor beta chains from one sample, sequenced in a study of blood T cell repertoires in COVID-19. Repertoires were generated with immunoSEQ multiplex PCR, while TCRdb's copy carries only in-frame clones and drops some. Of about 42,000 clones listed, about three quarters are singletons. The source material was peripheral blood. The receptors come from a man between 65 and 85 years old with active or convalescent COVID-19. Both conserved end residues are part of each CDR3. The D gene is left open where the match is weak. The size of a clone is reported for some rows only, either as once, few or many, or as a class for expanded clones.

TRBJ1-3 - - TRBV18 TGTGCCAGCTCACCACCGTTAAACACAGGCTTCGTAAACACCATATATTTT CASSPPLNTGFVNTIYF
TRBJ1-4 - TRBD1 TRBV18 TGTGCCAGCTCACCAGCAGGGGACAGTGAAAAACTGTTTTTT CASSPAGDSEKLFF
TRBJ1-1 - - TRBV3-1/TRBV3-2 TGTGCCAGCAGCCAAGAAGGGGTCATGACTGAAGCTTTCTTT CASSQEGVMTEAFF
TRBJ1-4 - TRBD1 TRBV19 TGTGCCAGTAGTATAGATCAGGCTCAGGGGGCCGAAAAACTGTTTTTT CASSIDQAQGAEKLFF
TRBJ2-5 few - TRBV5-1 TGCGCCAGCAGCGAGACGGGGGAGACCCAGTACTTC CASSETGETQYF
TRBJ2-7 few - TRBV7-9 TGTGCCAGCAGCTTAGGAACAGTTTTCCCCTACGAGCAGTACTTC CASSLGTVFPYEQYF
TRBJ2-7 - TRBD1 TRBV19 TGTGCCAGCCGTTCCGGGACAGCCGACGAGCAGTACTTC CASRSGTADEQYF
TRBJ2-3 - TRBD2 TRBV6-1 TGTGCCAGCAGTGGCGCTACTAGCGGGGAGACAGATACGCAGTATTTT CASSGATSGETDTQYF
TRBJ1-1 - TRBD1 TRBV28 TGTGCCAGTGGGACAGGGATTGAAGCTTTCTTT CASGTGIEAFF
TRBJ1-5 - - TRBV6-1 TGTGCCAGCAGTGACGGGACATACGATCAGCCCCAGCATTTT CASSDGTYDQPQHF
TRBJ2-5 few - TRBV28 TGTGCCAGCCGCAGAGGGGGGGCTTCAGAGACCCAGTACTTC CASRRGGASETQYF
TRBJ2-5 - - TRBV5-1 TGCGCCAGCAGCCTGACACCGAGCTTCCAAGAGACCCAGTACTTC CASSLTPSFQETQYF
TRBJ2-1 many TRBD1 TRBV5-4 TGTGCCAGCAGCTTGTGGGCCAGGGGGCGCGGAGTCATGTACAATGAGCAGTTCTTC CASSLWARGRGVMYNEQFF
TRBJ2-3 - TRBD1 TRBV5-1 TGCGCCAGCAGCTTGGGGGACAGGGTAAAAGATACGCAGTATTTT CASSLGDRVKDTQYF
TRBJ2-7 few TRBD1 TRBV4-1 TGCGCCAGCAGCCCCCGGTGGGACAGTGATTACGAGCAGTACTTC CASSPRWDSDYEQYF
TRBJ1-1 - - TRBV2 TGTGCCAGCCAAGGACAGAGGAACACTGAAGCTTTCTTT CASQGQRNTEAFF
TRBJ1-1 many - TRBV5-8 TGTGCCAGCAGCTTGGAGGCGGGGGCGCGGACTGAAGCTTTCTTT CASSLEAGARTEAFF
TRBJ2-1 - TRBD1 TRBV7-9 TGTGCCAGCAGCTCCGGACAGGGGCCTAACAATGAGCAGTTCTTC CASSSGQGPNNEQFF
TRBJ2-1 - - TRBV9 TGTGCCAGCAGCGTAGTGATGGGGGGTCGGGAGCAGTTCTTC CASSVVMGGREQFF
TRBJ2-1 once TRBD2 TRBV2 TGTGCCAGCGGGGGGGTCCAATACAATGAGCAGTTCTTC CASGGVQYNEQFF
TRBJ2-1 - TRBD1 TRBV29-1 TGCAGCGTTGCGACAGGGGGCGAGCAGTTCTTC CSVATGGEQFF
TRBJ1-2 once - TRBV5-1 TGCGCCAGCAGCCCTACCCCGACAGACCTTTCAAATGGCTACACCTTC CASSPTPTDLSNGYTF
TRBJ1-1 - - TRBV28 TGTGCCAGCAGCATGGTACTCCCCCAAGCTTTCTTT CASSMVLPQAFF
TRBJ2-1 - TRBD2 TRBV10-2 TGCGCCAGCAGTGAGTCCCCTGGGGTAGCGGGGATCTACAATGAGCAGTTCTTC CASSESPGVAGIYNEQFF
TRBJ2-6 few - TRBV7-3 TGTGCCAGCAGCCCCCCAGGGGCTGGGGCCAACGTCCTGACTTTC CASSPPGAGANVLTF
TRBJ1-4 - - TRBV30 TGTGCCTGGAGTGGTGGGCGCCGAGAAAAACTGTTTTTT CAWSGGRREKLFF
TRBJ2-3 - - TRBV29-1 TGCAGCGTTGGAGCAGGAGGAAGGGATACGCAGTATTTT CSVGAGGRDTQYF
TRBJ1-5 - TRBD1 TRBV18 TGTGCCAGCTCCCCCGGGACAGGTGATAGCAATCAGCCCCAGCATTTT CASSPGTGDSNQPQHF
TRBJ2-1 - - TRBV2 TGTGCCAGCAGGGGGCAAGGGTCGCCGTTCTTC CASRGQGSPFF